This TCR beta chain was sequenced during a study of post-analysis software for immune sequencing data. Overall study context: Multiple sclerosis in the patients followed relapsing-remitting, secondary progressive and progressive-relapsing courses.

Unique molecular identifiers featured in each of the TCR beta cDNA libraries. There were 1 to 10 million T cells, and approximately 480,000 cDNA molecules came from them. TCRdb reanalysed the PCR reads using MiXCR and keeps one entry per CDR3 protein. The table lists roughly 650,000 distinct CDR3 sequences, over 45% of them singletons. This clonotype was seen a handful of times. The antigen remains unidentified. Whole-study findings and limits: Compared with controls, patients showed significantly lower normalized Chao1 diversity. Strong co-clustering by F measure was evident for samples that had been prepared in the same batch.

This sequence originates from a girl aged 2-10 years with multiple sclerosis. The specimen sequenced was blood.

The CDR3 coding sequence is TGTGCCAGCAGTTACAACGACGGGCTAGCGGGGGGGCCTCCCTACAATGAGCAGTTCTTC. The encoded protein is CASSYNDGLAGGPPYNEQFF. V usage is TRBV6-2 or TRBV6-3 and J usage is TRBJ2-1, with 12 bases that match TRBD2. The CDR3 covers 20 residues. The V and J ends lost 2 bases and 2 bases, in that order; junction bases with no gene match: 13. Germline values: CDR1 MNHEY, CDR2 SVGEGT.